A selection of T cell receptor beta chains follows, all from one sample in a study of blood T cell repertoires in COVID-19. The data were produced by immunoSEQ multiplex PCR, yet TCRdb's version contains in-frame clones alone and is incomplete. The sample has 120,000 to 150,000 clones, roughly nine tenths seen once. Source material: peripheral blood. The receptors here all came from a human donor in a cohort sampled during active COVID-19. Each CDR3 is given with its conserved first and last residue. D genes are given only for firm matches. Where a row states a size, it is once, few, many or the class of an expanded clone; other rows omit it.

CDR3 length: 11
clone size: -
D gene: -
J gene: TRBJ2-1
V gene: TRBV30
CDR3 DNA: TGTGCCTGGAGTGGAGGCCATGAGCAGTTCTTC
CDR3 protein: CAWSGGHEQFF

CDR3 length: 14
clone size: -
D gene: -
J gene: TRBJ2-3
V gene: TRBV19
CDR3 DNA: TGTGCCAGTAGCCCGACAGGAGGTGGAGATACGCAGTATTTT
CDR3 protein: CASSPTGGGDTQYF

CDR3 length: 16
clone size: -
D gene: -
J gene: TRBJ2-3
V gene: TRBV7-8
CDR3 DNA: TGTGCCAGCAGCTTAGGTGATGCAGGGGGGTTGGATACGCAGTATTTT
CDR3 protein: CASSLGDAGGLDTQYF

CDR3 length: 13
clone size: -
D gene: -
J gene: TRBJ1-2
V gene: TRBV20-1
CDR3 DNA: TGCAGTGCTAGTTCCTTGAGGAGTTATGGCTACACCTTC
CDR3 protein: CSASSLRSYGYTF

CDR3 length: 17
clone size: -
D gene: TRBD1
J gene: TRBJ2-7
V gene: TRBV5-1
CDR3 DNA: TGCGCCAGCAGCTTGCTACCGGACAGGGGCACATACTACGAGCAGTACTTC
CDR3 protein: CASSLLPDRGTYYEQYF

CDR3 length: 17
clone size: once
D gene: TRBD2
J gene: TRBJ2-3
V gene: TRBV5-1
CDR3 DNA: TGCGCCAGCAGCATAACTAGCGGGGGGTTTAGCACAGATACGCAGTATTTT
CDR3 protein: CASSITSGGFSTDTQYF

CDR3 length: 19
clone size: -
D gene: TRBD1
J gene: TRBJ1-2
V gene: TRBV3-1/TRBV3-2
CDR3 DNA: TGTGCCAGCAGCCAAGACCCCTTGGAGGGACAGGGAATTAACTATGGCTACACCTTC
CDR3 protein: CASSQDPLEGQGINYGYTF

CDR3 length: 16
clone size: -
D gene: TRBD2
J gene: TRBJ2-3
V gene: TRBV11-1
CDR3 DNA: TGTGCCAGCAGCTTAGTTTCAGCGGGGGGCACAAATACGCAGTATTTT
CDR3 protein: CASSLVSAGGTNTQYF

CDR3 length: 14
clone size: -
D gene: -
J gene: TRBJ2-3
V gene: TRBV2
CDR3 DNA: TGTGCCAGCAGTGCGGCCCTAGTCACAGATACGCAGTATTTT
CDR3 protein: CASSAALVTDTQYF

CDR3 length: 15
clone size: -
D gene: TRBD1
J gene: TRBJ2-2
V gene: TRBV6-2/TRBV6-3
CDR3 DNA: TGTGCCAGCAGTTATTCTGACAGGGGCCACGGGGAGCTGTTTTTT
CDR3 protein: CASSYSDRGHGELFF

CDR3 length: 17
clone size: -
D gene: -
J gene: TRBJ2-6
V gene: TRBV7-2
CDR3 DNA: TGTGCCAGCAGCACCCGAGCGACAGCCTCTGGGGCCAACGTCCTGACTTTC
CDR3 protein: CASSTRATASGANVLTF

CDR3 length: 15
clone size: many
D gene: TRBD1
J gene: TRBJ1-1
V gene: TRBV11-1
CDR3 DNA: TGTGCCAGCAGCCCCGACAGGGGGCGCGGCACTGAAGCTTTCTTT
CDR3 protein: CASSPDRGRGTEAFF

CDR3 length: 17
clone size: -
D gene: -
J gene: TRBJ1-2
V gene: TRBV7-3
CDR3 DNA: TGTGCCAGCAGCTTAACACACGGTGTGGGAGGGAACTATGGCTACACCTTC
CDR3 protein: CASSLTHGVGGNYGYTF

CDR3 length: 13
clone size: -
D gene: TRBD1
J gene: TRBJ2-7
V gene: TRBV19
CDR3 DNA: TGTGCCAGTAGTCGACAGGGGCTGTACGAGCAGTACTTC
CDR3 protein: CASSRQGLYEQYF

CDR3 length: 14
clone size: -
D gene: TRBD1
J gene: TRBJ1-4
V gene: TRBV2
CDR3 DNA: TGTGCCAGCAGAAACAGGGGAGCGGGTGAAAAACTGTTTTTT
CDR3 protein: CASRNRGAGEKLFF

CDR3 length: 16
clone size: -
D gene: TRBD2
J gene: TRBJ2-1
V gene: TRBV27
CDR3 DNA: TGTGCCAGCAGACCCCGGACTAGCGGGGGGGGTAATGAGCAGTTCTTC
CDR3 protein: CASRPRTSGGGNEQFF

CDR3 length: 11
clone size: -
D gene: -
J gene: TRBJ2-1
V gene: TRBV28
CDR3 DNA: TGTGCCAGCAATAGGGGAAATGAGCAGTTCTTC
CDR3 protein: CASNRGNEQFF

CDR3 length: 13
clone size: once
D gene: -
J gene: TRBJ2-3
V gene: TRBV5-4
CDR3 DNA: TGTGCCAGCAGCTTTGACTCCACAGATACGCAGTATTTT
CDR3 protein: CASSFDSTDTQYF

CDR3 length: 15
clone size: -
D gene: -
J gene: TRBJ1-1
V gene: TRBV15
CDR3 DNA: TGTGCCACCAGCAGAGATTCAGGGTGGGGCACTGAAGCTTTCTTT
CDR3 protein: CATSRDSGWGTEAFF

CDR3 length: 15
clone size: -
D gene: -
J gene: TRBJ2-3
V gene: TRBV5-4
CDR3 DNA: TGTGCCAGCAGCCTCGGGGGACCCAGCACAGATACGCAGTATTTT
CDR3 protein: CASSLGGPSTDTQYF

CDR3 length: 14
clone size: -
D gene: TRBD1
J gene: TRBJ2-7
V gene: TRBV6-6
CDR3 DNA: TGTGCCAGCAGGGCGACAGGGCGTTCCTACGAGCAGTACTTC
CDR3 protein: CASRATGRSYEQYF

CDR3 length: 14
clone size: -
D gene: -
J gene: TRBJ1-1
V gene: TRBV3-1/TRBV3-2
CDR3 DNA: TGTGCCAGCAGCCAAGATTCGACGGGTAATGAAGCTTTCTTT
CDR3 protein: CASSQDSTGNEAFF

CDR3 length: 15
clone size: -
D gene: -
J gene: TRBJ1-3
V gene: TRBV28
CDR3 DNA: TGTGCCAGCAGAGGAGACAGGAGCTCTGGAAACACCATATATTTT
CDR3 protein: CASRGDRSSGNTIYF

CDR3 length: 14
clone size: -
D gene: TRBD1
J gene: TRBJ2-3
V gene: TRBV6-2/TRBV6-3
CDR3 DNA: TGTGCCAGCAGCCACGGGACAGGGCTGGATACGCAGTATTTT
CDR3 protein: CASSHGTGLDTQYF

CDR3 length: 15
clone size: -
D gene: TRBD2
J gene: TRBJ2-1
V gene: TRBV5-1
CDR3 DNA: TGCGCCAGCAGCTTGGACGGGGGGGTGTGGTATGAGCAGTTCTTC
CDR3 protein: CASSLDGGVWYEQFF

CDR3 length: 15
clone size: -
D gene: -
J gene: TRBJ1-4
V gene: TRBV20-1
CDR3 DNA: TGCAGTGCTAGTCAGGGGTCGACAACTAATGAAAAACTGTTTTTT
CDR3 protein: CSASQGSTTNEKLFF

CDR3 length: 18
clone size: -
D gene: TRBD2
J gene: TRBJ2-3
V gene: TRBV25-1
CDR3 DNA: TGTGCCAGCAGTGAATATAGCGGACTAGAATCTAGCACAGATACGCAGTATTTT
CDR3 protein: CASSEYSGLESSTDTQYF

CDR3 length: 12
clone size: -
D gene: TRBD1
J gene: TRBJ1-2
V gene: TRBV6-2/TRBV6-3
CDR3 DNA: TGTGCCAGCAGTCAACAGGGGGACGGCTACACCTTC
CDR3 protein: CASSQQGDGYTF

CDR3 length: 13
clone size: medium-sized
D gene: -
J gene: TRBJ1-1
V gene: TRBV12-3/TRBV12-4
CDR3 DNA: TGTGCCAGCAGTTTGTGGAGGGGTACTGAAGCTTTCTTT
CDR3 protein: CASSLWRGTEAFF

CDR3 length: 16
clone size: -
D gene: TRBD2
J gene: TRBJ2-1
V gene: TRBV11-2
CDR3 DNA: TGTGCCAGCAGCTTAGATCTAGCGGGGGGGTACAATGAGCAGTTCTTC
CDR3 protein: CASSLDLAGGYNEQFF

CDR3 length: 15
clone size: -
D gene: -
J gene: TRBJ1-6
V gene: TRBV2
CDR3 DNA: TGTGCCAGCAGTGAGCGGCAAGGGGTGAGTTCACCCCTCCACTTT
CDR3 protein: CASSERQGVSSPLHF

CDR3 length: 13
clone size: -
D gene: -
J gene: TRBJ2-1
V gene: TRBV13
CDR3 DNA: TGTGCCAGCAGCCGCGGGCCGGGGGATGAGCAGTTCTTC
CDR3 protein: CASSRGPGDEQFF

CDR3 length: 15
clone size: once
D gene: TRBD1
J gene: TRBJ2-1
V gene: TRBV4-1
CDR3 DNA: TGCGCCAGCAGCCACCCGGGACAGGGTGGGTATGAGCAGTTCTTC
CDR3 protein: CASSHPGQGGYEQFF

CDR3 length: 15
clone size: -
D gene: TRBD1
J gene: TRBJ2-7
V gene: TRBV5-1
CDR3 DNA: TGCGCCAGCAGCCAGGGGACAGGGGGGCGCTACGAGCAGTACTTC
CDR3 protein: CASSQGTGGRYEQYF

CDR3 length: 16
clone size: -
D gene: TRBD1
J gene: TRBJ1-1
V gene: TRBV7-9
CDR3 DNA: TGTGCCAGCAGTCCAGGTCCAACAGGGGTGGTCGCTGAAGCTTTCTTT
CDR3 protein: CASSPGPTGVVAEAFF

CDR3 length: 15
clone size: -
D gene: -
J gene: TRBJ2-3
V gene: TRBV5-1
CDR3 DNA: TGCGCCAGCAGCCGATCAGGGCCGGGCACAGATACGCAGTATTTT
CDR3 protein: CASSRSGPGTDTQYF

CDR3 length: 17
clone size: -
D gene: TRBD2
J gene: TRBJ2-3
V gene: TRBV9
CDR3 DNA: TGTGCCAGCAGCGAGAATCAACTAGCGGGGGGAACGGATACGCAGTATTTT
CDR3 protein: CASSENQLAGGTDTQYF

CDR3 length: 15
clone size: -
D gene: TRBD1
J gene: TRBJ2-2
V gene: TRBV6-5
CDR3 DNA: TGTGCCACCCTAGCCAGGGGGCGGAACACCGGGGAGCTGTTTTTT
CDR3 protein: CATLARGRNTGELFF

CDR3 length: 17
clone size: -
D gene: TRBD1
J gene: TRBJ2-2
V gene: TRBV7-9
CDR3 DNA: TGTGCCAGCACCACGAATGAAATACAGGGGGCAACCGGGGAGCTGTTTTTT
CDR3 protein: CASTTNEIQGATGELFF

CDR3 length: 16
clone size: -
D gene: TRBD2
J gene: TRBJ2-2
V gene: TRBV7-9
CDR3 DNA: TGTGCCAGCAGCTTACCCAGGACTAGCAGCCCCGGGGAGCTGTTTTTT
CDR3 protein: CASSLPRTSSPGELFF

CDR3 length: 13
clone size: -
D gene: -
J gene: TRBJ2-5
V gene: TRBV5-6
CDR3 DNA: TGTGCCAGCAGCCCGGCTGAGGTGGAGACCCAGTACTTC
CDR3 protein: CASSPAEVETQYF

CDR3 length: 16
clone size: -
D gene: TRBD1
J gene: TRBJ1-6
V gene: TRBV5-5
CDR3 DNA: TGTGCCAGCAGCTTGGAGTGGACAGGGACCAATTCACCCCTCCACTTT
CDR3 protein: CASSLEWTGTNSPLHF

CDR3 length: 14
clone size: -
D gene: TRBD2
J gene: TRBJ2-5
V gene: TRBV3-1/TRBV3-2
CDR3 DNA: TGTGCCAGCAGCCATTTAGCGGGGGGAGAGACCCAGTACTTC
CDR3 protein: CASSHLAGGETQYF

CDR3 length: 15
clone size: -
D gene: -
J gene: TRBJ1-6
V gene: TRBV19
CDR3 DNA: TGTGCCAGTAGCCGGACACAAGTCAATAATTCACCCCTCCACTTT
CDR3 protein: CASSRTQVNNSPLHF

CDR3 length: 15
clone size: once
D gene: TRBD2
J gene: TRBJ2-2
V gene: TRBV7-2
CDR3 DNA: TGTGCCAGCAGCTATGTTCTAGCGGGGGCCGGGGAGCTGTTTTTT
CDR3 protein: CASSYVLAGAGELFF

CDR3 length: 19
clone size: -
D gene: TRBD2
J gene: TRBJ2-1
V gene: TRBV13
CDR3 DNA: TGTGCCAGCAGCTTAAGGCCCGTGAGCGGGGGGGAGAAGACGGATGAGCAGTTCTTC
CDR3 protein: CASSLRPVSGGEKTDEQFF

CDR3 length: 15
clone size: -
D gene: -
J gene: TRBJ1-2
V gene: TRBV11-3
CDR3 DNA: TGTGCCAGCAGCTTCCCCCGGACACCGAACTATGGCTACACCTTC
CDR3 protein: CASSFPRTPNYGYTF

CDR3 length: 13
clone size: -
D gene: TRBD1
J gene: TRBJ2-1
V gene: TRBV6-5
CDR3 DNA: TGTGCCAGTCGACAGGGAATTTACAATGAGCAGTTCTTC
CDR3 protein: CASRQGIYNEQFF

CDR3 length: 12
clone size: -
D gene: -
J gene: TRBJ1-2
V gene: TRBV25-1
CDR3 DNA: TGTGCCAGCAGTGAAAGCGGGTTTCGCTACACCTTC
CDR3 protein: CASSESGFRYTF

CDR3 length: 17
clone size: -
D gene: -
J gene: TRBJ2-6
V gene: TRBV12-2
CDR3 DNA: TGTGCAAGTCGCGGTGGACAGGGGGCTTCTGGGGCCAACGTCCTGACTTTC
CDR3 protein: CASRGGQGASGANVLTF

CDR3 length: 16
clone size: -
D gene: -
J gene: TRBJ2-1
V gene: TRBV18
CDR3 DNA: TGTGCCAGCTCACCAGTCAGGGCCTCTTCCTACAATGAGCAGTTCTTC
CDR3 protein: CASSPVRASSYNEQFF

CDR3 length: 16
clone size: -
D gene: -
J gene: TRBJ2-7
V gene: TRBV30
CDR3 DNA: TGTGCCTGGAGGAAGGATGGAGGGGTAGTGGTCTACGAGCAGTACTTC
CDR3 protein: CAWRKDGGVVVYEQYF

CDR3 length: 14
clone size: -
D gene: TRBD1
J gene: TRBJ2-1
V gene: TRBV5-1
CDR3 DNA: TGCGCCAGCAGCTTGACAGGGGTTAACAATGAGCAGTTCTTC
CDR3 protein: CASSLTGVNNEQFF

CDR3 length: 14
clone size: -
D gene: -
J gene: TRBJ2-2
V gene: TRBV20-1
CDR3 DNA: TGCAGTGCTAGTCGGAGGGCGGGTACCGGGGAGCTGTTTTTT
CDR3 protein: CSASRRAGTGELFF